The 24 T cell receptor beta chains in this list originate from one sample, sequenced in a study of blood T cell repertoires in COVID-19. This table comes from immunoSEQ multiplex PCR, and its TCRdb copy is limited to in-frame clones, with some not included. The sample contains roughly 410,000 clones, roughly 90% of which appear only once. The sample was peripheral blood. The receptors come from a man in his forties with acute or convalescent COVID-19.

This rearrangement joins TRBV5-4 to TRBJ1-4; D perhaps matches TRBD1 (6 bases). This CDR3 spans 13 amino acids. CDR1 SGHNT and CDR2 YYREEE come from the germline V gene (reference sequence). V was shortened by 7 bases and J by 5 bases, with 12 bases between the two germline ends. CDR3 amino acids: CASRDRLNEKLFF. For the CDR3, the DNA is TGTGCCAGCCGTGACAGGTTGAATGAAAAACTGTTTTTT. The whole variable domain, filled in from reference TRBV5-4 and TRBJ1-4, reads ETGVTQSPTHLIKTRGQQVTLRCSSQSGHNTVSWYQQALGQGPQFIFQYYREEENGRGNFPPRFSGLQFPNYSSELNVNALELDDSALYLCASRDRLNEKLFFGSGTQLSVL.

This chain connects TRBV3-1 (or the pseudogene TRBV3-2) to TRBJ2-5; D perhaps matches TRBD1 (6 bases). The germline gives CDR1 LGHDT, CDR2 YNNKEL (reference sequence). The CDR3 contains 17 residues. The V and J ends lost 4 bases and 1 base respectively, with 19 bases between them. As DNA, the CDR3 is TGTGCCAGCAGCCGGACCTTGGTTCAGGGGTTCCAAGAGACCCAGTACTTC. Translation gives CASSRTLVQGFQETQYF.

This clone was observed a single time. The J gene is TRBJ2-3, the V gene TRBV12-2; the DNA was not used to check the table's D call, TRBD2. TRBV12-2 is an annotated pseudogene. CDR3 size: 20 residues. In nucleotides, the CDR3 is TGTGCAAGTCGCTTAGCGGGGATGTCGACTAGCGGGGGGAGTCGGGATACGCAGTATTTT. This gives the protein CASRLAGMSTSGGSRDTQYF.

The CDR3 nucleotides read TGTGCCAGCAGTGAAGTTGCTATAGCGGGAGGGGGCGGGACCCAGTACTTC. Translation gives CASSEVAIAGGGGTQYF. The chain couples TRBV6-1 to TRBJ2-5; 11 nucleotides line up with TRBD2. V was clipped by 1 base and J by 7 bases; unmatched bases: 11. Germline V gene lookup returns CDR1 MNHNS and CDR2 SASEGT. The CDR3 covers 17 residues.

The chain couples TRBV5-5 to TRBJ2-7; the match to TRBD2 covers 7 bases. CDR1 SGHKS and CDR2 YYEKEE come from the germline V gene (reference sequence). The CDR3 is 15 residues long. V lost 7 bases, J lost 4 bases, and 14 bases stayed unmatched. Written as DNA, the CDR3 is TGTGCCAGCTCACTGCGGGTCACCGGGAGGTACGAGCAGTACTTC. Translating it yields CASSLRVTGRYEQYF. Using reference TRBV5-5 and TRBJ2-7 for the parts outside the CDR3, the full variable domain is DAGVTQSPTHLIKTRGQQVTLRCSPISGHKSVSWYQQVLGQGPQFIFQYYEKEERGRGNFPDRFSARQFPNYSSELNVNALLLGDSALYLCASSLRVTGRYEQYFGPGTRLTVT.

In its sample, this clone was seen a few times. Other DNA sequences in this specimen translate into the identical CDR3. The J gene is TRBJ1-1, the V gene TRBV27, with unresolved D. The CDR3 spans 13 residues. Trimming removed 4 bases from V and 1 base from J, with 7 bases in between. Per germline, CDR1 MNHEY and CDR2 SMNVEV (reference sequence). As DNA, the CDR3 is TGTGCCAGCAGTTATCGCAGGAACACTGAAGCTTTCTTT. It encodes CASSYRRNTEAFF.

The rearrangement uses TRBV5-1 and TRBJ2-7; TRBD1 might be the D (6 bases). V was trimmed by 4 bases and J by 3 bases, leaving 17 bases between them. The germline V gene has CDR1 SGHRS and CDR2 YFSETQ. The CDR3 extends over 15 amino acids. The CDR3 sequence: CASSLVKGEIYEQYF. DNA of the CDR3: TGCGCCAGCAGCCTGGTGAAGGGGGAGATCTACGAGCAGTACTTC.

This chain joins TRBV6-2 or TRBV6-3 and TRBJ1-2, with TRBD1 identical over 7 bases. CDR1 and CDR2 from the germline V gene are MNHEY and SVGEGT. V was clipped by 5 bases and J by 6 bases; unmatched bases: 3. This CDR3 has 12 residues. CDR3 sequence: CASSKTGNGYTF. In DNA form, the CDR3 reads TGTGCCAGCAGTAAGACAGGGAATGGCTACACCTTC.

The chain employs TRBV4-1 and TRBJ1-1; 9 bases are shared with TRBD1. The V and J ends lost 2 bases and 0 bases, in that order; junction bases with no gene match: 7. Per the germline V gene, CDR1 is MGHRA and CDR2 is YSYEKL. This CDR3 contains 17 residues. CDR3 nucleotide sequence: TGCGCCAGCAGCCAATTCCCGGGACAGGGCATGAACACTGAAGCTTTCTTT. Amino acids: CASSQFPGQGMNTEAFF.

This chain uses TRBV5-1 with TRBJ1-1; no reliable D call. The CDR3 loop spans 13 amino acids. Germline V gene data show CDR1 as SGHRS and CDR2 as YFSETQ. V was trimmed by 0 bases and J by 8 bases, leaving 11 bases between them. CDR3 region: CASSLDAVTEAFF. CDR3 DNA sequence: TGCGCCAGCAGCTTGGACGCGGTCACAGAAGCTTTCTTT.

This chain links TRBV11-3 with TRBJ2-5; no clear D gene. V dropped 10 bases and J dropped 5 bases, with 8 bases sitting between them. The CDR3 extends over 10 amino acids. Germline loops: CDR1 SGHNT, CDR2 YENEEA. CDR3 nucleotides: TGTGCCAAGTCTCGGGAGACCCAGTACTTC. Translation gives CAKSRETQYF.

This chain links TRBV28 with TRBJ1-2; TRBD1 aligns across 10 bases. There are 21 residues in the CDR3. The germline V gene has CDR1 MDHEN and CDR2 SYDVKM. The V and J ends lost 6 bases and 1 base, in that order; junction bases with no gene match: 23. CDR3 region: CASSTGRLSILRDRGNYGYTF. The DNA for the CDR3 is TGTGCCAGCAGCACCGGTCGACTATCTATACTTCGGGACAGGGGTAACTATGGCTACACCTTC.

The chain joins TRBV9 to TRBJ1-1; possibly TRBD1 for D (5 bases). V was cut by 0 bases and J by 3 bases, with 12 bases left in between. CDR3 length equals 15 residues. From germline, CDR1 is SGDLS and CDR2 YYNGEE. CDR3: CASSVGGAGYTEAFF. CDR3 nucleotide sequence: TGTGCCAGCAGCGTAGGAGGGGCGGGGTACACTGAAGCTTTCTTT.

The chain links TRBV30 to TRBJ2-7; TRBD1 might be the D (6 bases). The germline V gene encodes CDR1 GTSNPN and CDR2 SVGIG (reference sequence). The CDR3 runs to 16 residues. The V end was cut by 3 bases, the J end by 5 bases, with 23 bases between. CDR3 DNA: TGTGCCTGGAGGCCGCCGATGGCTGGGGGCTTCCACGAGCAGTACTTC. Its translation is CAWRPPMAGGFHEQYF.

V is TRBV5-1 and J is TRBJ2-1; 9 nucleotides match TRBD2. The V and J ends lost 1 base and 8 bases, in that order; junction bases with no gene match: 10. Germline loops: CDR1 SGHRS, CDR2 YFSETQ. This CDR3 region has 16 residues. For the CDR3, the DNA is TGCGCCAGCAGCTTGACCGGGACTAGCAATAGGTATGAGCAGTTCTTC. This gives the protein CASSLTGTSNRYEQFF.

The chain has TRBV9 and TRBJ2-3; no firm D call. This CDR3 spans 15 amino acids. Germline V CDR1 and CDR2: SGDLS, YYNGEE. V lost 0 bases and J lost 6, with 14 bases in between. CDR3 in amino acids: CASSVAPLPRDTQYF. CDR3 in DNA: TGTGCCAGCAGCGTAGCCCCGCTCCCTCGGGATACGCAGTATTTT.

V is TRBV5-8 and J is TRBJ1-2, with TRBD1 matching 8 bases. The CDR3 is made up of 15 amino acids. Trimming at V came to 4 bases and at J to 4 bases, leaving 9 bases not matched to a gene. Germline CDR1 is SGHTS and CDR2 is YDEGEE. This CDR3 reads CASSLMGDRFYGYTF. The CDR3, as DNA: TGTGCCAGCAGCCTTATGGGGGACAGGTTCTATGGCTACACCTTC.

V gene TRBV20-1 combines with J gene TRBJ1-1; 8 bases agree with TRBD1. The CDR3 covers 13 residues. Trimming cost V 3 bases and J 4 bases; bases outside gene matches: 4. From germline, CDR1 is DFQATT and CDR2 SNEGSKA (reference sequence). In DNA, the CDR3 is TGCAGTGCTAGTGGGACAGGTGGCACTGAAGCTTTCTTT. The encoded protein is CSASGTGGTEAFF.

This sequence joins TRBV6-4 and TRBJ2-7; 12 nucleotides match TRBD2. This CDR3 contains 16 residues. CDR1 and CDR2 (germline): MRHNA, SNTAGT. V trimming: 0 bases; J trimming: 3 bases; junction bases outside the gene matches: 3. This chain's CDR3 is CASSDSGTSGFYEQYF. Written as DNA, the CDR3 is TGTGCCAGCAGTGACTCCGGGACTAGCGGGTTCTACGAGCAGTACTTC.

The chain has TRBV5-6 and TRBJ2-5; D gene uncertain. This CDR3 region has 12 residues. Trimming took off 0 bases at V and 7 bases at J, with 7 bases between the two ends. CDR1 SGHDT and CDR2 YYEEEE come from the germline V gene. This CDR3 is CASSLASRTQYF. CDR3 nucleotides: TGTGCCAGCAGCTTGGCCTCTAGGACCCAGTACTTC.

V gene TRBV7-8 combines with J gene TRBJ1-1; no reliable D call. The CDR3 length is 14 residues. V lost 2 bases to trimming and J lost 0 bases, with 7 bases between them. The germline V gene encodes CDR1 SGHVS and CDR2 FQNEAQ. The CDR3: CASSLMSVNTEAFF. The CDR3 DNA sequence: TGTGCCAGCAGCTTAATGTCGGTGAACACTGAAGCTTTCTTT.

The rearrangement joins TRBV4-1 to TRBJ1-3; D ambiguous. Trimming removed 5 bases at V and 0 bases at J, with 14 bases between. This CDR3 comprises 16 residues. Germline CDR1 reads MGHRA; CDR2 reads YSYEKL. The CDR3 loop reads CASSSYSRVSGNTIYF. Here the CDR3 DNA reads TGCGCCAGCAGCTCTTACTCACGGGTCTCTGGAAACACCATATATTTT.

The chain employs TRBV29-1 and TRBJ2-7; 8 bases align to TRBD2. The CDR3 extends over 13 amino acids. Losses at the gene ends were 5 bases for V and 3 bases for J; bases not matched to a gene: 6. Germline CDR1 reads SQVTM; CDR2 reads ANQGSEA. CDR3 coding DNA: TGCAGCGTTTACGGGGGGGAGGGCTACGAGCAGTACTTC. This gives the protein CSVYGGEGYEQYF.

This clone has only a few counts. The genes are TRBV27 and TRBJ1-1, with TRBD1 as a possible D gene (5 bases). Germline CDR1 and CDR2: MNHEY and SMNVEV (reference sequence). The CDR3 contains 14 residues. V dropped 2 bases and J dropped 1 base, with 8 bases sitting between them. In nucleotides, the CDR3 is TGTGCCAGCAGTTTAATAAGGGGGAACACTGAAGCTTTCTTT. It encodes CASSLIRGNTEAFF.